The source of this TCR beta chain is a study of immune evolution from preneoplasia to lung adenocarcinoma. Libraries were prepared by immunoSEQ multiplex PCR; TCRdb keeps only in-frame clonotypes and omits some of them. The sample includes 2,100 or so clones, around 75% of them seen just once. Only a few counts were recorded for this clone. As yet, its antigen is unknown. The study, taken as a whole, reports: Top clone share appeared to fall from AAH through AIS, MIA, adenocarcinoma.

Patient tissue came from resections in Japan or China, 2014–2017. Macro-dissection enriched premalignant or tumor cells before nucleic acid extraction. The TCR originated in a person aged 55-80 years with lung adenocarcinoma. The sample was FFPE minimally invasive lung adenocarcinoma tissue.

The CDR3 sequence is CASSQPPAGGTDTQYF. The CDR3 DNA sequence: TGCGCCAGCAGCCAACCTCCCGCGGGGGGAACAGATACGCAGTATTTT. The chain combines TRBV4-1 with TRBJ2-3, with TRBD2 matching 8 bases. The germline V gene encodes CDR1 MGHRA and CDR2 YSYEKL. J gave up 3 bases and V 2 bases, and 7 bases lay outside the gene matches. This CDR3 contains 16 residues.